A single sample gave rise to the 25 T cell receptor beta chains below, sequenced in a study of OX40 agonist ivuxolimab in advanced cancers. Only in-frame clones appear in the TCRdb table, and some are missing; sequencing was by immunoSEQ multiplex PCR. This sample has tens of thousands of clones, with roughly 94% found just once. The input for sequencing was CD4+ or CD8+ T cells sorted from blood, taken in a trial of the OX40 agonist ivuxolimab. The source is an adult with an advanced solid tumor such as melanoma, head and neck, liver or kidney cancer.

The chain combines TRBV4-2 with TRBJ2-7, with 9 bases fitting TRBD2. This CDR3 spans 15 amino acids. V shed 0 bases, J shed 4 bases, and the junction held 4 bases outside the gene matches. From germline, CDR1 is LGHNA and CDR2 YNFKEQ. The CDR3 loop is CASSQETSGIYEQYF. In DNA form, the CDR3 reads TGTGCCAGCAGCCAAGAGACTAGCGGAATTTACGAGCAGTACTTC.

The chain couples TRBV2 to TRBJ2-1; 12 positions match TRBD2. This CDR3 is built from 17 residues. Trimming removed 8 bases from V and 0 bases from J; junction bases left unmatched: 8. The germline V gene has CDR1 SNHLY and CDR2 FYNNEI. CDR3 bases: TGTGCCAGCCTCGGTCCGACTAGCGGGAGCTCCTACAATGAGCAGTTCTTC. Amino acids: CASLGPTSGSSYNEQFF.

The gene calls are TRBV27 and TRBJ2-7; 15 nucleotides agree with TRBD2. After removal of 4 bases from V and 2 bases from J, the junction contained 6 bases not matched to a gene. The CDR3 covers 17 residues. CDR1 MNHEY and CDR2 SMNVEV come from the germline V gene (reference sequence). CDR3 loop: CASSSLGLAGGTYEQYF. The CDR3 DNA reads TGTGCCAGCAGTTCATTGGGACTAGCGGGAGGTACCTACGAGCAGTACTTC.

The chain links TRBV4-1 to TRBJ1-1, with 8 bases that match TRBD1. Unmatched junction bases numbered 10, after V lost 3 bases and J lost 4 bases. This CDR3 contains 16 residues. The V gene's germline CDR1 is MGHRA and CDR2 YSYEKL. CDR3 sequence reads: CASSHGIQGAPTEAFF. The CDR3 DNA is TGCGCCAGCAGCCACGGGATCCAGGGGGCGCCCACTGAAGCTTTCTTT.

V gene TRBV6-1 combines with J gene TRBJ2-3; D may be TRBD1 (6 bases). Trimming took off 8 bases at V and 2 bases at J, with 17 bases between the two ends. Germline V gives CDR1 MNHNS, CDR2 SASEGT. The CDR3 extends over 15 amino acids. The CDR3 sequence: CASEDSSSFTDTQYF. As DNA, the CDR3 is TGTGCCAGCGAGGACAGCTCCTCCTTCACAGATACGCAGTATTTT.

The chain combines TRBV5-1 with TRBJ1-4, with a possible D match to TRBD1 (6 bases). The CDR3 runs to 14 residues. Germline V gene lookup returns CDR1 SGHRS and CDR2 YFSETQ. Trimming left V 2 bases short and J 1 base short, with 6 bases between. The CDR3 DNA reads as TGCGCCAGCAGCTTAGGGGGAACTAATGAAAAACTGTTTTTT. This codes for CASSLGGTNEKLFF.

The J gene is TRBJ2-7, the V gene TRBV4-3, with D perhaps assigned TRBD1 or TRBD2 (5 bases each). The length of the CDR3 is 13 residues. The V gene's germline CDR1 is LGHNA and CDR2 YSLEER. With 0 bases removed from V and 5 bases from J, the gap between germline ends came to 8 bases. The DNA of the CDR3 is TGCGCCAGCAGCCAAGAGAGGGGACACGAGCAGTACTTC. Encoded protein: CASSQERGHEQYF.

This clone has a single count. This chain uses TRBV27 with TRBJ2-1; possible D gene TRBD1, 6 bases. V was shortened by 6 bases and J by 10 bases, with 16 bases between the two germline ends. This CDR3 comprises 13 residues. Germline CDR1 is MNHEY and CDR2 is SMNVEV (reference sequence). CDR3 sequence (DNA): TGTGCCAGCAGGGGGGCCCCCGGGGTGGAGCAGTTCTTC. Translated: CASRGAPGVEQFF.

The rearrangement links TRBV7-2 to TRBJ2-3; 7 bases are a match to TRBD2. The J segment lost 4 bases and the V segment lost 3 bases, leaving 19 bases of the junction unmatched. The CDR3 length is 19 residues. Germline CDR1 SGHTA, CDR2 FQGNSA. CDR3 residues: CASSFVGRSSGVFADTQYF. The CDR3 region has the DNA TGTGCCAGCAGCTTCGTAGGCCGTTCAAGCGGGGTTTTCGCAGATACGCAGTATTTT.

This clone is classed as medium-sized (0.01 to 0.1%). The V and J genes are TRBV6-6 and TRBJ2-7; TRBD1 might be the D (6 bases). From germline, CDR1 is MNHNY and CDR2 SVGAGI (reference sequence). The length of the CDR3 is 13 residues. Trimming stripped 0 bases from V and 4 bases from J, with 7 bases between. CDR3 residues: CASSYSTGYEQYF. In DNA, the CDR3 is TGTGCCAGCAGTTACTCGACAGGATACGAGCAGTACTTC.

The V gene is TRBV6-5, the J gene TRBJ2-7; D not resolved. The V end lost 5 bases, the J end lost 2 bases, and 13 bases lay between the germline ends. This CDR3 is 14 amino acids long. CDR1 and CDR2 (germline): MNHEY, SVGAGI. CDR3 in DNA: TGTGCCAGCAGTGAATCGGCTACCCCCTACGAGCAGTACTTC. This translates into CASSESATPYEQYF.

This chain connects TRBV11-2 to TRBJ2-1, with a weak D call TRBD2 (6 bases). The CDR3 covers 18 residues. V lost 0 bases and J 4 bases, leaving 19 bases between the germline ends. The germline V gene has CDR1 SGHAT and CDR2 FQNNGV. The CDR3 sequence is CASSLDGGGKGRYNEQFF. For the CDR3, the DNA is TGTGCCAGCAGCTTAGATGGTGGAGGGAAAGGACGATACAATGAGCAGTTCTTC.

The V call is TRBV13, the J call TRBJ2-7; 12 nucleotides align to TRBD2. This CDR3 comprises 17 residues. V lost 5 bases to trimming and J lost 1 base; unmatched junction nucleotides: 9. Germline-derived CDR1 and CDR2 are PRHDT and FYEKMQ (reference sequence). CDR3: CASSPRTSGVESYEQYF. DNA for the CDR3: TGTGCCAGCAGCCCACGGACTAGCGGGGTGGAATCCTACGAGCAGTACTTC.

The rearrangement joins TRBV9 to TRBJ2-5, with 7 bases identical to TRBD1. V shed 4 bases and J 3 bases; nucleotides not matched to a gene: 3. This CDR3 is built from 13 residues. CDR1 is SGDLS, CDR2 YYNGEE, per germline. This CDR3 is CASSPDREETQYF. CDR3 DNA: TGTGCCAGCAGCCCAGACAGGGAAGAGACCCAGTACTTC.

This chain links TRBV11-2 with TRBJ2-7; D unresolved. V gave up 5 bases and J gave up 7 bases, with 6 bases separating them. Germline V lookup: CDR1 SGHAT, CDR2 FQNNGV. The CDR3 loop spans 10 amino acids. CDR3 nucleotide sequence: TGTGCCAGCAGCCATGCTGAGCAGTACTTC. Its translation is CASSHAEQYF.

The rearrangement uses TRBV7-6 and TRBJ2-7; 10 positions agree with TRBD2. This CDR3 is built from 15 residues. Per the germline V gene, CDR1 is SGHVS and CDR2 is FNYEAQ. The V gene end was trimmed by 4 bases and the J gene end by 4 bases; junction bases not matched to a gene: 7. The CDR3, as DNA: TGTGCCAGCAGCTCATCTAGCGGGAGAAGGTACGAGCAGTACTTC. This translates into CASSSSSGRRYEQYF.

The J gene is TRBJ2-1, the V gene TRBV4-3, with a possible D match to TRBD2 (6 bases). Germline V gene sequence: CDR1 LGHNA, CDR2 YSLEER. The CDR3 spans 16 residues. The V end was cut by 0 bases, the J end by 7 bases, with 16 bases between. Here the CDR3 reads CASSQDLSGVGNEQFF. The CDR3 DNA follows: TGCGCCAGCAGCCAAGATCTTAGCGGCGTGGGGAATGAGCAGTTCTTC.

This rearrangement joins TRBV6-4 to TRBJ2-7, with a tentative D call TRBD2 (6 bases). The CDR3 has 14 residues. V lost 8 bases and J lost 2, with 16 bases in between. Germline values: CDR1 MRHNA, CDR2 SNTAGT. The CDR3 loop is CASLLTGETYEQYF. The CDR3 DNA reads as TGTGCCAGCCTCTTAACGGGGGAAACCTACGAGCAGTACTTC.

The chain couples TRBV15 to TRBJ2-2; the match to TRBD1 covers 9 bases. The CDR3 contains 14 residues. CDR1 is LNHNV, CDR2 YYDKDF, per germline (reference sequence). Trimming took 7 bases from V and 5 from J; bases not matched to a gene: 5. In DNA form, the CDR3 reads TGTGCCACCACGCGGACAGGGGATACCGGGGAGCTGTTTTTT. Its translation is CATTRTGDTGELFF.

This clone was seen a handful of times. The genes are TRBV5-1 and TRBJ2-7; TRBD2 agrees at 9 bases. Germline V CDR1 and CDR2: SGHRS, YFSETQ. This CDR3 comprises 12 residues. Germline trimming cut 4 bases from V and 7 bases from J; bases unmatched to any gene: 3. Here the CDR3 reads CASSEGLAEQYF. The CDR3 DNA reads TGCGCCAGCAGCGAAGGACTAGCGGAGCAGTACTTC.

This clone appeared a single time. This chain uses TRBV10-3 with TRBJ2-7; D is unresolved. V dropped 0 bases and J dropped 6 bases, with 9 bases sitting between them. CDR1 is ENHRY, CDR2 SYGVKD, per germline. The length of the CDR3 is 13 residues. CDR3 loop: CAISESLSVEQYF. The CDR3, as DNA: TGTGCCATCAGTGAGTCCCTTAGTGTCGAGCAGTACTTC.

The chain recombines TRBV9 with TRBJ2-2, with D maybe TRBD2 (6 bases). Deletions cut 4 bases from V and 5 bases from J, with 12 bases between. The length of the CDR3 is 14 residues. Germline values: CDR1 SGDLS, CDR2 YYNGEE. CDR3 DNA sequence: TGTGCCAGCAGCCCTCGGGGGAGTACCGGGGAGCTGTTTTTT. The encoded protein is CASSPRGSTGELFF.

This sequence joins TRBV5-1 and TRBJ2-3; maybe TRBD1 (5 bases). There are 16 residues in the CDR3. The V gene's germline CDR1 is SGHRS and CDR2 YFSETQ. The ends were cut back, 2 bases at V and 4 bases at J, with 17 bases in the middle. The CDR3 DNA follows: TGCGCCAGCAGCTTAGACAGTCGTAGGAGCGCAGATACGCAGTATTTT. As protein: CASSLDSRRSADTQYF.

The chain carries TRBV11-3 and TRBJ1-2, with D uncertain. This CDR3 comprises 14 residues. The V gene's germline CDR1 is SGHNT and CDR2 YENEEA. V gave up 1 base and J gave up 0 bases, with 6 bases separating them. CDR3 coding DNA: TGTGCCAGCAGCTTAGGAGTAGCTAACTATGGCTACACCTTC. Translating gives CASSLGVANYGYTF. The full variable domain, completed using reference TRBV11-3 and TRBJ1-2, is EAGVVQSPRYKIIEKKQPVAFWCNPISGHNTLYWYLQNLGQGPELLIRYENEEAVDDSQLPKDRFSAERLKGVDSTLKIQPAELGDSAVYLCASSLGVANYGYTFGSGTRLTVV.

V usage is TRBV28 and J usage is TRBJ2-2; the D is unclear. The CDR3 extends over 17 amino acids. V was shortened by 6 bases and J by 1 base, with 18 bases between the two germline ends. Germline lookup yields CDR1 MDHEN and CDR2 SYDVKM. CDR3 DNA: TGTGCCAGCAGCCCGCATGGGTCGGGTCGGAACACCGGGGAGCTGTTTTTT. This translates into CASSPHGSGRNTGELFF.